The T cell receptor beta chain described here comes from a study of cytomegalovirus exposure and HLA in healthy donors. Broader study findings: Most TCRs appeared rarely, but some public TCRs recurred in many donors. Cytomegalovirus-associated TCR beta chains were listed, numbering more than 150. First-cohort TCR clusters were later found to tend to co-occur in the 120 validation repertoires.

CDR3 length: 16 amino acids. Germline V lookup: CDR1 LNHDA, CDR2 SQIVND (reference sequence). The ends were cut back, 4 bases at V and 1 base at J, with 14 bases in the middle. The method was immunoSEQ multiplex PCR; TCRdb's version includes in-frame clones alone and lacks a portion of them. The sample carries around 93,000 clones, 85% recorded once. Concerning this clone itself: Its antigen is undetermined.

The sequencing sample was made of PBMCs. The chain has TRBV19 and TRBJ1-5; D may be TRBD1 (6 bases). This TCR came from a man aged 18 to 30 in good health and CMV-seropositive. CDR3 nucleotide sequence: TGTGCCAGTAGTACTACAGGGCGGGGGAGCAATCAGCCCCAGCATTTT. It codes for CASSTTGRGSNQPQHF.